The 29 T cell receptor beta chains presented below share a single source sample, sequenced in a study of control samples from healthy donors and cancer patients. Libraries were prepared by immunoSEQ multiplex PCR; TCRdb keeps only in-frame clonotypes and omits some of them. The sample consists of approximately 80,000 clones, roughly 90% of them appearing once. Sequencing input: blood. Receptors originate from a woman aged 45-65 years in good health.

The chain recombines TRBV5-1 with TRBJ2-7; TRBD2 is a possible D gene (7 bases). Trimming took 7 bases from V and 4 from J, leaving 18 bases between them. CDR1 and CDR2 from the germline V gene are SGHRS and YFSETQ. The CDR3 contains 14 residues. The CDR3 protein is CASRLGGGEYEQYF. The CDR3 DNA is TGCGCCAGCCGCCTGGGAGGGGGAGAATACGAGCAGTACTTC.

J is TRBJ2-6 and V is TRBV5-6, with D tentatively TRBD1 (6 bases). From germline, CDR1 is SGHDT and CDR2 YYEEEE. This CDR3 spans 15 amino acids. The V end lost 4 bases, the J end lost 2 bases, and 10 bases lay between the germline ends. The CDR3 reads CASSLQGTGANVLTF. The CDR3 DNA reads TGTGCCAGCAGCCTACAGGGAACTGGGGCCAACGTCCTGACTTTC.

This sequence joins TRBV19 and TRBJ1-2; maybe TRBD1 (6 bases). Trimming cost V 3 bases and J 0 bases, with 11 bases left between them. The CDR3 runs to 15 residues. Germline assignment: CDR1 LNHDA and CDR2 SQIVND (reference sequence). The DNA for the CDR3 is TGTGCCAGTAGTATCCGGACAGAGGCTAACTATGGCTACACCTTC. Its translation: CASSIRTEANYGYTF.

This clone was counted a single time. The V and J genes are TRBV2 and TRBJ1-1, with unresolved D. The CDR3 has 14 amino acids. V was trimmed by 3 bases and J by 1 base, leaving 9 bases between them. Germline CDR1 and CDR2: SNHLY and FYNNEI. CDR3 loop: CASSDPIKNTEAFF. The CDR3 nucleotides are TGTGCCAGCAGTGACCCGATAAAGAACACTGAAGCTTTCTTT.

The chain joins TRBV29-1 to TRBJ1-1; D unresolved. Trimming removed 5 bases at V and 1 base at J, with 5 bases between. This CDR3 has 11 residues. The germline CDR1 and CDR2 sequences are SQVTM and ANQGSEA. CDR3 sequence reads: CSVSGNTEAFF. CDR3 in DNA: TGCAGCGTTAGCGGGAACACTGAAGCTTTCTTT.

This sequence joins TRBV3-1 (or the pseudogene TRBV3-2) and TRBJ2-1; a possible D gene is TRBD2 (5 bases). CDR3 size: 12 residues. Germline CDR1 is LGHDT and CDR2 is YNNKEL (reference sequence). V was pared by 4 bases and J by 9 bases, with 10 bases between. CDR3 nucleotide sequence: TGTGCCAGCAGCCCTAGAGGGAGTGAGCAGTTCTTC. This gives the protein CASSPRGSEQFF.

The chain couples TRBV5-1 to TRBJ1-5, with D uncertain. Germline V gives CDR1 SGHRS, CDR2 YFSETQ. CDR3 size: 13 residues. V was trimmed by 7 bases and J by 6 bases, leaving 14 bases between them. The CDR3 here is CASELTGIQPQHF. In DNA, the CDR3 is TGCGCCAGCGAGCTGACGGGCATTCAGCCCCAGCATTTT.

This chain joins TRBV14 and TRBJ1-6; the match to TRBD1 covers 8 bases. Germline CDR1 is SGHDN and CDR2 is FVKESK. Losses at the gene ends were 0 bases for V and 6 bases for J; bases not matched to a gene: 4. The CDR3 runs 16 residues. This chain's CDR3 is CASSQERTGLNSPLHF. CDR3 DNA: TGTGCCAGCAGCCAAGAACGGACAGGGCTTAATTCACCCCTCCACTTT. Full variable domain (rest looked up from reference TRBV14 and TRBJ1-6): EAGVTQFPSHSVIEKGQTVTLRCDPISGHDNLYWYRRVMGKEIKFLLHFVKESKQDESGMPNNRFLAERTGGTYSTLKVQPAELEDSGVYFCASSQERTGLNSPLHFGNGTRLTVT.

V usage is TRBV4-1 and J usage is TRBJ2-3; 14 bases match TRBD2. This CDR3 has 21 residues. V dropped 1 base and J dropped 1; count of bases not matched to a gene: 13. In germline, CDR1 is MGHRA, CDR2 YSYEKL. CDR3 bases: TGCGCCAGCAGCCAAGTAATATCCGGGACTAGCGGGGGTTCGGGCACAGATACGCAGTATTTT. Residues: CASSQVISGTSGGSGTDTQYF.

This rearrangement joins TRBV3-1 (or the pseudogene TRBV3-2) to TRBJ2-2; no clear D. CDR1 is LGHDT and CDR2 is YNNKEL in the germline V gene (reference sequence). Trimming shortened V by 5 bases and J by 7 bases, and 14 bases separated the two germline ends. This CDR3 has 14 amino acids. For the CDR3, the DNA is TGTGCCAGCAGCGAGTTGGTTTCTGGCGGGGAGCTGTTTTTT. It specifies CASSELVSGGELFF.

The chain combines TRBV19 with TRBJ2-6; D unclear. V was clipped by 3 bases and J by 1 base, with 13 bases between them. The CDR3 length is 17 residues. Germline loops: CDR1 LNHDA, CDR2 SQIVND (reference sequence). The CDR3 DNA reads TGTGCCAGTAGTATCCCAATGTCGATATCTGGGGCCAACGTCCTGACTTTC. Protein sequence: CASSIPMSISGANVLTF.

As DNA, the CDR3 is TGTGCCAGCTCCATCTCAACAGGAATAACTGAAGCTTTCTTT. It codes for CASSISTGITEAFF. The chain carries TRBV18 and TRBJ1-1; maybe TRBD1 (5 bases). Germline V gives CDR1 KGHSH, CDR2 LQKENI. V was cut by 6 bases and J by 5 bases, with 16 bases left in between. This CDR3 is built from 14 residues.

The CDR3 nucleotides are TGTGCCAGCAGCAGGGGCCTCCCCAATTCACCCCTCCACTTT. It is translated as CASSRGLPNSPLHF. The J gene is TRBJ1-6, the V gene TRBV5-6, with D perhaps TRBD1 (5 bases). This CDR3 has 14 amino acids. V gave up 4 bases and J gave up 7 bases, with 12 bases separating them. The germline gives CDR1 SGHDT, CDR2 YYEEEE. Together with reference TRBV5-6 and TRBJ1-6, the CDR3 gives the full variable domain: DAGVTQSPTHLIKTRGQQVTLRCSPKSGHDTVSWYQQALGQGPQFIFQYYEEEERQRGNFPDRFSGHQFPNYSSELNVNALLLGDSALYLCASSRGLPNSPLHFGNGTRLTVT.

The chain employs TRBV30 and TRBJ1-5; no clear D gene. V was clipped by 2 bases and J by 0 bases, with 8 bases between them. In germline, CDR1 is GTSNPN, CDR2 SVGIG (reference sequence). This CDR3 is built from 14 residues. Written as DNA, the CDR3 is TGTGCCTGGAGTAAACACAGTAGCAATCAGCCCCAGCATTTT. Its protein product is CAWSKHSSNQPQHF.

This chain links TRBV5-8 with TRBJ2-3; 9 bases fit TRBD2. The germline gives CDR1 SGHTS, CDR2 YDEGEE. V was clipped by 1 base and J by 3 bases; unmatched bases: 3. The CDR3 covers 15 residues. For the CDR3, the DNA is TGTGCCAGCAGCTTGAGGCTAGCGGGAACAGATACGCAGTATTTT. Translation gives CASSLRLAGTDTQYF.

This clone was found once. V usage is TRBV2 and J usage is TRBJ2-5; the D call may be TRBD1 or TRBD2 (6 bases each). V lost 2 bases to trimming and J lost 4 bases, with 11 bases between them. From germline, CDR1 is SNHLY and CDR2 FYNNEI. The CDR3 is 14 amino acids. CDR3 region: CASSERGASETQYF. The CDR3 coding sequence is TGTGCCAGCAGTGAAAGGGGGGCGTCAGAGACCCAGTACTTC.

The chain carries TRBV4-2 and TRBJ1-2; D not resolved. V dropped 4 bases and J dropped 8 bases, with 8 bases sitting between them. Germline values: CDR1 LGHNA, CDR2 YNFKEQ. CDR3 length: 11 residues. The CDR3 bases are TGTGCCAGCAGCCCTGGATGGGGCTACACCTTC. It yields the protein CASSPGWGYTF.

The gene calls are TRBV29-1 and TRBJ1-1; D is uncertain. Germline lookup yields CDR1 SQVTM and CDR2 ANQGSEA. Trimming pared 5 bases from V and 11 bases from J, leaving 15 bases between. This CDR3 region has 11 residues. The CDR3 bases are TGCAGCGTTTTAGTTTTAGGGTGGGCTTTCTTT. This translates into CSVLVLGWAFF.

The chain employs TRBV18 and TRBJ1-5; TRBD1 might be the D (5 bases). Germline CDR1 KGHSH, CDR2 LQKENI. Trimming took off 0 bases at V and 2 bases at J, with 11 bases between the two ends. The CDR3 length is 16 residues. Here the CDR3 DNA reads TGTGCCAGCTCACCACCAGGAGGGGTGGGCAATCAGCCCCAGCATTTT. As protein: CASSPPGGVGNQPQHF.

The rearrangement joins TRBV19 to TRBJ1-5, with D unresolved. This CDR3 has 18 residues. CDR1 is LNHDA, CDR2 SQIVND, per germline (reference sequence). The ends were cut back, 8 bases at V and 7 bases at J, with 30 bases in the middle. In DNA, the CDR3 is TGTGCCAGTCGAAAAACGGGTCCAGCAAGAGGGCAGAGGCAGCCCCAGCATTTT. Translated: CASRKTGPARGQRQPQHF.

This clone has a single count. This chain uses TRBV27 with TRBJ2-7; D ambiguous. Germline assignment: CDR1 MNHEY and CDR2 SMNVEV (reference sequence). Trimming stripped 4 bases from V and 3 bases from J, with 13 bases between. The CDR3 length is 14 residues. The CDR3 spells CASSSYKQRYEQYF. In DNA, the CDR3 is TGTGCCAGCAGTTCCTATAAACAGCGCTACGAGCAGTACTTC.

The V gene is TRBV11-3, the J gene TRBJ2-7; D ambiguous. Trimming took off 1 base at V and 3 bases at J, with 7 bases between the two ends. CDR1 is SGHNT, CDR2 YENEEA, per germline. The CDR3 extends over 13 amino acids. CDR3 bases: TGTGCCAGCAGCTTAGCGGGCAACTACGAGCAGTACTTC. This encodes CASSLAGNYEQYF.

The DNA of the CDR3 is TGTGCCAGCAGTTCATACAGGGGGACTGGCTACACCTTC. It translates to CASSSYRGTGYTF. The genes are TRBV6-5 and TRBJ1-2, with 8 nucleotides matching TRBD1. Germline-derived CDR1 and CDR2 are MNHEY and SVGAGI. Losses at the gene ends were 4 bases for V and 7 bases for J; bases not matched to a gene: 5. The CDR3 runs to 13 residues.

CDR3 coding DNA: TGTGCCTGGAGCTCCTCAGGGTATGGCTACACCTTC. Amino acids: CAWSSSGYGYTF. The chain couples TRBV30 to TRBJ1-2, with TRBD1 as a possible D gene (5 bases). Germline V CDR1 and CDR2: GTSNPN, SVGIG (reference sequence). The CDR3 has 12 amino acids. The germline V and J ends were trimmed by 3 bases and 5 bases, with 10 bases remaining between them.

The genes are TRBV7-2 and TRBJ2-2; TRBD1 matches 10 bases. V lost 1 base to trimming and J lost 8 bases; unmatched junction nucleotides: 4. Germline CDR1 and CDR2: SGHTA and FQGNSA. This CDR3 has 15 amino acids. The CDR3 nucleotides are TGTGCCAGCAGCTTAGGGGGACAGGGGTTTGGGGAGCTGTTTTTT. It translates to CASSLGGQGFGELFF.

This clone was counted a few times. This sequence joins TRBV7-9 and TRBJ2-7, with 7 bases that match TRBD2. Germline values: CDR1 SEHNR, CDR2 FQNEAQ (reference sequence). J gave up 0 bases and V 4 bases, and 3 bases lay outside the gene matches. The CDR3 covers 14 residues. The CDR3 DNA reads TGTGCCAGCAGCTACCTAGCGGACTCCTACGAGCAGTACTTC. Translated, it gives CASSYLADSYEQYF.

This chain joins TRBV19 and TRBJ1-4; possible D gene TRBD1, 6 bases. The CDR3 contains 15 residues. Germline V gene data show CDR1 as LNHDA and CDR2 as SQIVND (reference sequence). Trimming shortened V by 9 bases and J by 4 bases, and 18 bases separated the two germline ends. The CDR3 DNA is TGTGCCAGCAGACAGGACCGGGCAGATAATGAAAAACTGTTTTTT. The encoded protein is CASRQDRADNEKLFF.

This clone was seen just once. Different DNA sequences within this sample yield the same CDR3. The V and J genes are TRBV19 and TRBJ2-7, with D hard to call. From germline, CDR1 is LNHDA and CDR2 SQIVND (reference sequence). This CDR3 contains 12 residues. Trimming cost V 1 base and J 3 bases, with 4 bases left between them. CDR3 sequence: CASSIGGYEQYF. As DNA, the CDR3 is TGTGCCAGTAGTATAGGGGGCTACGAGCAGTACTTC.

In its sample, this clone was seen a few times. The CDR3 loop is CASTWNARSPLHF. The CDR3 DNA is TGTGCCAGCACCTGGAATGCTAGGTCACCCCTCCACTTT. The chain links TRBV7-8 to TRBJ1-6; D ambiguous. The CDR3 sequence is 13 residues long. The germline V gene has CDR1 SGHVS and CDR2 FQNEAQ. Trimming stripped 7 bases from V and 10 bases from J, with 14 bases between.